What follows are 6 T cell receptor beta chains derived from one specimen sequenced in a study of blood T cell repertoires in COVID-19. Assay: immunoSEQ multiplex PCR; the TCRdb copy retains only in-frame clones and omits some. The sample consists of approximately 28,000 clones, around 90% of them appearing once. The sequencing input was peripheral blood. These receptors came from a woman aged 55-70 years with active COVID-19.

This clone was seen a few times. This sequence joins TRBV29-1 and TRBJ2-3; 7 nucleotides match TRBD1. Looked up from germline, CDR1 is SQVTM and CDR2 is ANQGSEA. V shed 6 bases, J shed 5 bases, and the junction held 14 bases outside the gene matches. The CDR3 is 15 amino acids. The CDR3 loop is CSVIRDSNTQDTQYF. CDR3 nucleotide sequence: TGCAGCGTCATCCGGGACAGCAACACACAAGATACGCAGTATTTT.

The chain recombines TRBV24-1 with TRBJ1-6, with TRBD1 identical over 8 bases. Trimming at V came to 4 bases and at J to 10 bases, leaving 2 bases not matched to a gene. The CDR3 extends over 13 amino acids. The germline V gene encodes CDR1 KGHDR and CDR2 SFDVKD. The CDR3: CATSDRGRSPLHF. Written as DNA, the CDR3 is TGTGCCACCAGTGACAGGGGGCGGTCACCCCTCCACTTT.

This clone came up a few times. The chain combines TRBV4-1 with TRBJ1-5, with TRBD1 matching over 7 bases. J was trimmed by 7 bases and V by 1 base; bases with no gene match: 4. CDR1 and CDR2 from the germline V gene are MGHRA and YSYEKL. CDR3 size: 14 residues. CDR3 amino acids: CASSQALGGQPQHF. Here the CDR3 DNA reads TGCGCCAGCAGCCAAGCTTTAGGGGGCCAGCCCCAGCATTTT.

The chain joins TRBV30 to TRBJ2-6; a possible D gene is TRBD2 (6 bases). The CDR3 is made up of 14 amino acids. The germline V gene has CDR1 GTSNPN and CDR2 SVGIG (reference sequence). V lost 4 bases to trimming and J lost 6 bases, with 13 bases between them. This chain's CDR3 is CAWNRGRSANVLTF. The CDR3 DNA sequence: TGTGCCTGGAATCGAGGGAGGTCGGCCAACGTCCTGACTTTC. The entire variable domain, with the rest obtained from reference TRBV30 and TRBJ2-6, is as follows: SQTIHQWPATLVQPVGSPLSLECTVEGTSNPNLYWYRQAAGRGLQLLFYSVGIGQISSEVPQNLSASRPQDRQFILSSKKLLLSDSGFYLCAWNRGRSANVLTFGAGSRLTVL.

This chain links TRBV7-3 with TRBJ2-2, with 7 bases fitting TRBD1. Germline trimming cut 4 bases from V and 5 bases from J; bases unmatched to any gene: 10. The CDR3 contains 16 residues. CDR1 SGHTA and CDR2 FQGTGA come from the germline V gene. In DNA, the CDR3 is TGTGCCAGCAGCTCATCAGACAGGGTGGAGACCGGGGAGCTGTTTTTT. Its protein is CASSSSDRVETGELFF.

This clone showed up just once. CDR3 nucleotide sequence: TGTGCCAGCACTTTGGGACAGGGGGCGACCGGGGAGCTGTTTTTT. It is translated as CASTLGQGATGELFF. The chain uses TRBV2 and TRBJ2-2; the match to TRBD1 covers 12 bases. Per the germline V gene, CDR1 is SNHLY and CDR2 is FYNNEI. This CDR3 is built from 15 residues. V was clipped by 7 bases and J by 5 bases; unmatched bases: 5.